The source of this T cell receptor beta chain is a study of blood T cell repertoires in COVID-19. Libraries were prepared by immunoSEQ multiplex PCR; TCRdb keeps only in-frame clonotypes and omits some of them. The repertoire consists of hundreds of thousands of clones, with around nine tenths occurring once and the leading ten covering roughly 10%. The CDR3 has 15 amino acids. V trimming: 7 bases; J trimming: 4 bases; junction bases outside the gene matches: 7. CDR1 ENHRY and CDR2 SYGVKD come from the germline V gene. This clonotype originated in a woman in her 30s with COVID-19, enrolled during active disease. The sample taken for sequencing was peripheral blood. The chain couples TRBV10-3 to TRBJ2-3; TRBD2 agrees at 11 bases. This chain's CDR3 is CAINEGGLAADTQYF. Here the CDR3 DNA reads TGTGCCATCAACGAAGGGGGACTAGCGGCAGATACGCAGTATTTT.